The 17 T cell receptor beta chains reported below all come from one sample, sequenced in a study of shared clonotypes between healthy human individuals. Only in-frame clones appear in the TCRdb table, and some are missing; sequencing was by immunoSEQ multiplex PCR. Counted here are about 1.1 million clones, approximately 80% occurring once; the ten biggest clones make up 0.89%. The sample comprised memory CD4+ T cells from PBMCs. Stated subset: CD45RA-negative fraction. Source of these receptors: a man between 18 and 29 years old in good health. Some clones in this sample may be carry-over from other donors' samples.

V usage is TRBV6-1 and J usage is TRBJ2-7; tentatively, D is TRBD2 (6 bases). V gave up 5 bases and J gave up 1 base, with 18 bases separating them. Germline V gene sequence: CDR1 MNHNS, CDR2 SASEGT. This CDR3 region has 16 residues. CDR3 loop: CASSKDGTPWSYEQYF. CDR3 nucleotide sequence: TGTGCCAGCAGTAAAGACGGGACTCCTTGGTCCTACGAGCAGTACTTC.

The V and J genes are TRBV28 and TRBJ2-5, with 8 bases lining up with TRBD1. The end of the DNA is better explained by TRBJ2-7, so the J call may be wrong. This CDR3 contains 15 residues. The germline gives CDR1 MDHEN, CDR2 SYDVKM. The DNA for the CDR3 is TGTGCCAGCAGAGCCGACAGGGGATATACCTACGAGCAGTACTTC. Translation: CASRADRGYTYEQYF.

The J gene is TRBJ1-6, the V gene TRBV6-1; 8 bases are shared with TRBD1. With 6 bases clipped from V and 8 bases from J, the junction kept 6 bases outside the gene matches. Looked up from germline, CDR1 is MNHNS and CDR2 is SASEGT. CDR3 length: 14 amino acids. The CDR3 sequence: CASSRQGQYSPLHF. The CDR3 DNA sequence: TGTGCCAGCAGCAGACAGGGGCAGTATTCACCCCTCCACTTT.

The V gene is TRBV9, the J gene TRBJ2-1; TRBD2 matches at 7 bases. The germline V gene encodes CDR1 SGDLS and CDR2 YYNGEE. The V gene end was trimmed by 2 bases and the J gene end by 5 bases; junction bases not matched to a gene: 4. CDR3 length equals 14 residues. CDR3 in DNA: TGTGCCAGCAGCGTTAAGGGGACTAACAATGAGCAGTTCTTC. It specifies CASSVKGTNNEQFF.

The CDR3 region is CASRASGSGNEQFF. The CDR3 DNA is TGTGCCAGCAGGGCTAGCGGGAGTGGCAATGAGCAGTTCTTC. The chain joins TRBV6-5 to TRBJ2-1; TRBD2 matches 10 bases. The trim removed 6 bases at V and 6 bases at J, leaving 5 bases unmatched. CDR3 length equals 14 residues. Germline CDR1 MNHEY, CDR2 SVGAGI.

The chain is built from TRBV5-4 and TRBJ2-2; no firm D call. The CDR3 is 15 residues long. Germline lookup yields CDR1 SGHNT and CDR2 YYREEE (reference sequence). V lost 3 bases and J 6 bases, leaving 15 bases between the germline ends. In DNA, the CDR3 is TGTGCCAGCAGCTCCCGTCCGGGCCAGGCCGGGGAGCTGTTTTTT. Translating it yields CASSSRPGQAGELFF. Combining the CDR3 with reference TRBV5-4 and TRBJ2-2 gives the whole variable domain ETGVTQSPTHLIKTRGQQVTLRCSSQSGHNTVSWYQQALGQGPQFIFQYYREEENGRGNFPPRFSGLQFPNYSSELNVNALELDDSALYLCASSSRPGQAGELFFGEGSRLTVL.

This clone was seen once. CDR3 sequence reads: CASSPTGQGINYGYTF. In nucleotides, the CDR3 is TGCGCCAGCAGCCCAACCGGACAGGGAATAAACTATGGCTACACCTTC. This chain uses TRBV5-1 with TRBJ1-2, with TRBD1 identical over 8 bases. Germline-derived CDR1 and CDR2 are SGHRS and YFSETQ. The CDR3 is made up of 16 amino acids. J was trimmed by 2 bases and V by 4 bases; bases with no gene match: 10.

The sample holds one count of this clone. The CDR3 bases are TGTGCCAGTGGAGTGGGAGGTCAGCCCCAGCATTTT. It specifies CASGVGGQPQHF. The rearrangement uses TRBV19 and TRBJ1-5; no definite D call. Between the trimmed V and J ends, which lost 8 bases and 6 bases, there was a span of 11 bases. The length of the CDR3 is 12 residues. Germline-derived CDR1 and CDR2 are LNHDA and SQIVND (reference sequence).

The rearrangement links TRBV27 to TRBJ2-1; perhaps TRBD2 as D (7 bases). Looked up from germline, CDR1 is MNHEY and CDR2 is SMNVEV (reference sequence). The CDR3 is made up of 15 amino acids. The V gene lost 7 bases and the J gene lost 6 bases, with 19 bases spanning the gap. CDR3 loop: CASTLGQGGGNEQFF. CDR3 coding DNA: TGTGCCAGCACCCTGGGGCAGGGAGGGGGCAATGAGCAGTTCTTC.

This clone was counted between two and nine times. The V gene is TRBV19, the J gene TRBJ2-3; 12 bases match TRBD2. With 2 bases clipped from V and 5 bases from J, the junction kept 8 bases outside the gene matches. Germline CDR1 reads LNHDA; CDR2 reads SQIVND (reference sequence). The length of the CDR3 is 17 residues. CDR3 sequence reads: CASSIKRTSGKRDTQYF. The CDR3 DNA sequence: TGTGCCAGTAGTATAAAGAGGACTAGCGGGAAGAGAGATACGCAGTATTTT.

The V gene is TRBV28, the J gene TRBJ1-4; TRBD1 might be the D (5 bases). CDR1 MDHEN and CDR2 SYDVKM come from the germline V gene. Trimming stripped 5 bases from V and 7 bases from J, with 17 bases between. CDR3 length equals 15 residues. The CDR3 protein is CASSRELGGGEKLFF. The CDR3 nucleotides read TGTGCCAGCAGTCGCGAATTGGGTGGGGGTGAAAAACTGTTTTTT.

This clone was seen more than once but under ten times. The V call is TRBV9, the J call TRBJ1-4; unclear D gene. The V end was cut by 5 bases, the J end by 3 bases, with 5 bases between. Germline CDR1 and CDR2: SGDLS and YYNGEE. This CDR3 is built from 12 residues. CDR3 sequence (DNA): TGTGCCAGCAGTCGGGCTAATGAAAAACTGTTTTTT. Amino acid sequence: CASSRANEKLFF.

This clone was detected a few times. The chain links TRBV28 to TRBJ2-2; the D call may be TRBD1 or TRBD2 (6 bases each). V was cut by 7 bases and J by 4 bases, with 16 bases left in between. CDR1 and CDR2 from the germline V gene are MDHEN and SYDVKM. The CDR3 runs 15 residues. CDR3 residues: CASTQSTGATGELFF. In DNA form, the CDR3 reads TGTGCCAGCACCCAATCGACGGGGGCCACCGGGGAGCTGTTTTTT.

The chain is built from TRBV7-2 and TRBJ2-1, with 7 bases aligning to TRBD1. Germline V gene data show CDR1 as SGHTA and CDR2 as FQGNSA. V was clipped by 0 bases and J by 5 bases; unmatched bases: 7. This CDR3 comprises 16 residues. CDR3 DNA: TGTGCCAGCAGCTTAGCGGGCAGGGGGATCCACAATGAGCAGTTCTTC. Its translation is CASSLAGRGIHNEQFF.

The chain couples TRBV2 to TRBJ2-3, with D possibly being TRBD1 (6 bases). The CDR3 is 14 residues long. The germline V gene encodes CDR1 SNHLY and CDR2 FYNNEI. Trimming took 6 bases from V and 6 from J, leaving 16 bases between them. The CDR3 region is CASSAGATMDTQYF. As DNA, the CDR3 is TGTGCCAGCAGCGCAGGGGCTACGATGGATACGCAGTATTTT.

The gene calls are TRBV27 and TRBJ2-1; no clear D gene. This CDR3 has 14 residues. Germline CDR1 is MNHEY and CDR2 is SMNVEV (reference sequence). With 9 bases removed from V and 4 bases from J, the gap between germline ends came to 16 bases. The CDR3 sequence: CASGSHGEYNEQFF. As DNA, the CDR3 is TGTGCCAGTGGAAGCCATGGGGAATACAATGAGCAGTTCTTC.

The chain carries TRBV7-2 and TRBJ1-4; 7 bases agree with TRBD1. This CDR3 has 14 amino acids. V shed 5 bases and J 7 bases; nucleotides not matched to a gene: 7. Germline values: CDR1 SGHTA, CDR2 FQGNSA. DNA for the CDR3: TGTGCCAGCAGCAAACAGGGGAGGGGTGAAAAACTGTTTTTT. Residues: CASSKQGRGEKLFF.